The source of this TCR beta chain is a study of T cell responses to AZD1222 COVID-19 vaccine. The repertoire was sequenced with immunoSEQ multiplex PCR; TCRdb's copy has only in-frame clones and lacks some. Among about 140,000 clones, over 85% were seen once, and the ten largest hold around 1.5%. Regarding this clone: Its target is unknown.

Study observations and caveats: Spike-specific TCR breadth and depth rose after two AZD1222 doses. Just five or six AZD1222 recipients were seropositive at baseline. The CD4 TCRs associated with vaccination extended across spike and predominated at 160-218 and 743-854.

V was cut by 6 bases and J by 4 bases, with 10 bases left in between. This CDR3 region has 14 residues. CDR1 is MDHEN, CDR2 SYDVKM, per germline. V gene TRBV28 combines with J gene TRBJ2-6; D unresolved. The TCR comes from an adult in good health. The sequencing used peripheral blood, collected on day 0 of AZD1222 vaccination. In DNA form, the CDR3 reads TGTGCCAGCAGCAGACCGGTAGGGGCCAACGTCCTGACTTTC. This codes for CASSRPVGANVLTF.